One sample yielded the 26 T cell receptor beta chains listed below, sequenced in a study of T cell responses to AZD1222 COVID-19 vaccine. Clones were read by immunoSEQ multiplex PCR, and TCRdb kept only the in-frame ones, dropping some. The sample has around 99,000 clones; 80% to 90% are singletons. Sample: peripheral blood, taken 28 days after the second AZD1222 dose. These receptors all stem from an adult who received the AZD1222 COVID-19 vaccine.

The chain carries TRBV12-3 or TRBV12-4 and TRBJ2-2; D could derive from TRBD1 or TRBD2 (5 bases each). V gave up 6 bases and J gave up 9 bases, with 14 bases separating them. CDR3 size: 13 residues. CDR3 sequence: CASSLGRTRELFF. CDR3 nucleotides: TGTGCCAGCAGCCTGGGACGTACGAGGGAGCTGTTTTTT.

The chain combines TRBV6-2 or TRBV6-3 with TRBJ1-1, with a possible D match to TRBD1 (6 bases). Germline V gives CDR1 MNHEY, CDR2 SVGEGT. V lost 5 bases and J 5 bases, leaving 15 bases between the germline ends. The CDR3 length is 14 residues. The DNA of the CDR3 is TGTGCCAGCAGTCAGCCAACAGGGCGGACTGAAGCTTTCTTT. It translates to CASSQPTGRTEAFF.

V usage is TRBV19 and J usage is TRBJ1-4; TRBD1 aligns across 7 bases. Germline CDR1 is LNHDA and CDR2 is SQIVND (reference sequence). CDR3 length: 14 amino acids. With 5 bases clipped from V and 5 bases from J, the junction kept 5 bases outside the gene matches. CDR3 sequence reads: CASSAGQVNEKLFF. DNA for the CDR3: TGTGCCAGTAGTGCAGGACAGGTGAATGAAAAACTGTTTTTT.

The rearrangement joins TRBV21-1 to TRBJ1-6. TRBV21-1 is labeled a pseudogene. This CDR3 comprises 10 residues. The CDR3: CASSKTPLHF. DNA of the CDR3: TGTGCCAGCAGCAAAACACCCCTCCACTTT.

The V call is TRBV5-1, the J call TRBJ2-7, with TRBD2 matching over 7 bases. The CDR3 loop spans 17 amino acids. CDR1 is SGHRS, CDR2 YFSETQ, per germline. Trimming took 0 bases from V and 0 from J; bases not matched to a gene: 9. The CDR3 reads CASSLGARAGFSYEQYF. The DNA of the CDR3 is TGCGCCAGCAGCTTGGGAGCTAGAGCGGGATTCTCCTACGAGCAGTACTTC.

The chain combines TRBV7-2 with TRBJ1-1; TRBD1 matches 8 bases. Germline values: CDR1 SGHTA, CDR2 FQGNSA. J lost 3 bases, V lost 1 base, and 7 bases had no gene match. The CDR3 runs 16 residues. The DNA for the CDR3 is TGTGCCAGCAGCTTAGGGGGGACAGGAACCTACACTGAAGCTTTCTTT. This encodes CASSLGGTGTYTEAFF.

This CDR3 is CASSLLAEGEYYNEQFF. The CDR3 DNA follows: TGTGCCAGCAGTTTACTCGCCGAGGGGGAATACTACAATGAGCAGTTCTTC. This chain uses TRBV27 with TRBJ2-1; tentatively, D is TRBD1 (6 bases). V lost 2 bases and J lost 3, with 17 bases in between. The V gene's germline CDR1 is MNHEY and CDR2 SMNVEV (reference sequence). There are 17 residues in the CDR3.

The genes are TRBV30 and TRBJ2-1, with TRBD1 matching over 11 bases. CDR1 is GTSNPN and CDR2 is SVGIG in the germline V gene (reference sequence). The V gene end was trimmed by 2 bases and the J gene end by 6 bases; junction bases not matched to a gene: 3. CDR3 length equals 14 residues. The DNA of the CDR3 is TGTGCCTGGAGTAAAGGGACAGGGGGCAATGAGCAGTTCTTC. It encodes CAWSKGTGGNEQFF. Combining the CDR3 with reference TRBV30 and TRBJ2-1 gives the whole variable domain SQTIHQWPATLVQPVGSPLSLECTVEGTSNPNLYWYRQAAGRGLQLLFYSVGIGQISSEVPQNLSASRPQDRQFILSSKKLLLSDSGFYLCAWSKGTGGNEQFFGPGTRLTVL.

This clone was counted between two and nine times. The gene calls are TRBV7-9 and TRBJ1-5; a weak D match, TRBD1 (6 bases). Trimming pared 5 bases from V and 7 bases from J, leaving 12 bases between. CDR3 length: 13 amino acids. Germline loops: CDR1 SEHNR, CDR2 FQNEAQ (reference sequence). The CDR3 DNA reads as TGTGCCAGCAGCGTACAGGGCGGACAGCCCCAGCATTTT. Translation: CASSVQGGQPQHF. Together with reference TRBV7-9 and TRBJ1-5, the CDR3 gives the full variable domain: DTGVSQNPRHKITKRGQNVTFRCDPISEHNRLYWYRQTLGQGPEFLTYFQNEAQLEKSRLLSDRFSAERPKGSFSTLEIQRTEQGDSAMYLCASSVQGGQPQHFGDGTRLSIL.

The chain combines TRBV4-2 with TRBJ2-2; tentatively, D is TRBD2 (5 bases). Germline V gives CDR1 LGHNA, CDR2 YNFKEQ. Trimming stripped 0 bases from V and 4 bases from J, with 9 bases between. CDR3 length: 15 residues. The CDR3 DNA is TGTGCCAGCAGCCAAGAGATAGCGAGCACCGGGGAGCTGTTTTTT. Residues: CASSQEIASTGELFF.

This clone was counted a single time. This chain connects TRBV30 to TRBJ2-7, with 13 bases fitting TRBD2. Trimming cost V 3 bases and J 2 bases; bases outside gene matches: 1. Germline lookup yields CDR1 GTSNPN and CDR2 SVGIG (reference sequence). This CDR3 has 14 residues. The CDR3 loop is CAWRLAGGTYEQYF. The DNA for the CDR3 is TGTGCCTGGAGACTAGCGGGGGGGACCTACGAGCAGTACTTC.

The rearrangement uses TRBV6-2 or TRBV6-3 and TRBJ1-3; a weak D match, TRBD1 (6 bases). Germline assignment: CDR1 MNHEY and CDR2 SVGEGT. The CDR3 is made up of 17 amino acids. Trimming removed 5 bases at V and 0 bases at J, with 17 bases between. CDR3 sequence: CASSIWGPISSGNTIYF. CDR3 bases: TGTGCCAGCAGTATTTGGGGGCCTATCAGCTCTGGAAACACCATATATTTT.

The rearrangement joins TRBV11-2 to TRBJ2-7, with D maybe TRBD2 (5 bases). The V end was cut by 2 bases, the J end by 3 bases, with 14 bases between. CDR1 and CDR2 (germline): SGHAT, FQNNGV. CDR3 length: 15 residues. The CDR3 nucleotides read TGTGCCAGCAGCTTAACGAGAGGGCTGTTCTACGAGCAGTACTTC. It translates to CASSLTRGLFYEQYF.

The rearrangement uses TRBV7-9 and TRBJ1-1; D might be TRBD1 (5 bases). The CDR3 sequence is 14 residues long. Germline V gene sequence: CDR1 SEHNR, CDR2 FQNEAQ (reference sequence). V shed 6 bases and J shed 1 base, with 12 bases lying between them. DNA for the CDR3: TGTGCCAGCAGGATACCCGGACAGAACACTGAAGCTTTCTTT. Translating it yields CASRIPGQNTEAFF.

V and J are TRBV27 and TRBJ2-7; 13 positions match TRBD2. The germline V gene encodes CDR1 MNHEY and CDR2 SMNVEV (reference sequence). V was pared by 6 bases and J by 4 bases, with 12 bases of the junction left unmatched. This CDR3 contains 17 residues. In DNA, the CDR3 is TGTGCCAGCAGGACTAGCGGGAGGACTTCCTTCTCGTACGAGCAGTACTTC. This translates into CASRTSGRTSFSYEQYF.

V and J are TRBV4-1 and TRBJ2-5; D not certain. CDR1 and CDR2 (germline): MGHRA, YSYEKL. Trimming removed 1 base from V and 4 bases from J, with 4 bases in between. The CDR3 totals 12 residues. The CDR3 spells CASSQGGETQYF. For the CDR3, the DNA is TGCGCCAGCAGCCAAGGAGGAGAGACCCAGTACTTC.

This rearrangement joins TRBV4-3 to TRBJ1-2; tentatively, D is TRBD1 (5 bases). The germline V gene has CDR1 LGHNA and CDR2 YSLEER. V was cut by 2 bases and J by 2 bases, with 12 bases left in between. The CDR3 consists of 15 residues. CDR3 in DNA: TGCGCCAGCAGCCAAAAGTCTCGGGGGAACTATGGCTACACCTTC. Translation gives CASSQKSRGNYGYTF.

In nucleotides, the CDR3 is TGTGCCAGCAGAACTACTAGACAGGGGACCCTAGGTGGCTACACCTTC. As protein: CASRTTRQGTLGGYTF. The genes are TRBV27 and TRBJ1-2; 8 positions match TRBD1. The CDR3 has 16 amino acids. Germline-derived CDR1 and CDR2 are MNHEY and SMNVEV (reference sequence). V trimming: 6 bases; J trimming: 7 bases; junction bases outside the gene matches: 16.

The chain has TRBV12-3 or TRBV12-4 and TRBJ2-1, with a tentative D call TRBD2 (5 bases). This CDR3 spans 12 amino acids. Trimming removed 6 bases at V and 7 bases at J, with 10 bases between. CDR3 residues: CASSYSGNEQFF. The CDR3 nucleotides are TGTGCCAGCAGCTACTCGGGGAATGAGCAGTTCTTC.

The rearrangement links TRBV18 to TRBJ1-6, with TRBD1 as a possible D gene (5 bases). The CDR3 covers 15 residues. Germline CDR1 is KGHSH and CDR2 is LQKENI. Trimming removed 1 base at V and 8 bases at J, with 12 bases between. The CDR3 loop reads CASSPRGQGDSPLHF. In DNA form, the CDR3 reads TGTGCCAGCTCACCACGTGGACAAGGGGATTCACCCCTCCACTTT.

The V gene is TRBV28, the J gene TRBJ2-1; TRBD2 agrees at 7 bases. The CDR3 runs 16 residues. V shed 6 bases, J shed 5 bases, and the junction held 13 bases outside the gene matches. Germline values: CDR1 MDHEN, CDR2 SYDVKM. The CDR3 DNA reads TGTGCCAGCAGCGTACAAGACCAGCGGGATCACAATGAGCAGTTCTTC. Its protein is CASSVQDQRDHNEQFF.

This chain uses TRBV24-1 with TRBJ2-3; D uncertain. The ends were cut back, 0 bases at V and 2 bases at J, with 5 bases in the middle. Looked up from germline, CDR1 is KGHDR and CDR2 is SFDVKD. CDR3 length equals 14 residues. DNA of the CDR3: TGTGCCACCAGTGATTTGCTGCACACAGATACGCAGTATTTT. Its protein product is CATSDLLHTDTQYF.

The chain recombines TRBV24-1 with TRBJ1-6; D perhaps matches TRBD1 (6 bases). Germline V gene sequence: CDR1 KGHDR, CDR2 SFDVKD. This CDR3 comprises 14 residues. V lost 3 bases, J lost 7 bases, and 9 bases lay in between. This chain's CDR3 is CATSDKTGNSPLHF. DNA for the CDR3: TGTGCCACCAGTGATAAGACAGGAAATTCACCCCTCCACTTT.

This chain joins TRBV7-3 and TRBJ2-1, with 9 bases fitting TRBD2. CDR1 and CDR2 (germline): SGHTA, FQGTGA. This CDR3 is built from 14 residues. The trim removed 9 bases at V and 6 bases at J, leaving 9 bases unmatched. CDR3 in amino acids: CASAPGLAGNEQFF. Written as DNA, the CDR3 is TGTGCCAGTGCTCCGGGACTAGCTGGCAATGAGCAGTTCTTC.

The CDR3 sequence: CASSFRGRDASYEQYF. In DNA form, the CDR3 reads TGTGCCAGCAGCTTCCGGGGGCGGGATGCCTCCTACGAGCAGTACTTC. The chain uses TRBV7-8 and TRBJ2-7; the D call may be TRBD1 or TRBD2 (6 bases each). Trimming stripped 3 bases from V and 0 bases from J, with 15 bases between. Germline loops: CDR1 SGHVS, CDR2 FQNEAQ. This CDR3 has 16 amino acids.

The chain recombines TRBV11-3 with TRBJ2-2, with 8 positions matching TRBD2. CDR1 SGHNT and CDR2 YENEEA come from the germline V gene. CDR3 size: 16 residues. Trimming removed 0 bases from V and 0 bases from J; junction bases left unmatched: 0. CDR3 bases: TGTGCCAGCAGCTTAGACGGGGGGGCGAACACCGGGGAGCTGTTTTTT. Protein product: CASSLDGGANTGELFF.